Here is one T cell receptor (beta chain) with its context. What it binds is unknown. These data are taken from a study of T cell responses to AZD1222 COVID-19 vaccine. TCRdb's copy holds only in-frame clones and misses some; the assay was immunoSEQ multiplex PCR. The data hold some 150,000 clones, with 85% to 95% observed a single time. J lost 10 bases, V lost 1 base, and 7 bases had no gene match. Germline CDR1 and CDR2: LGHNA and YSLEER. CDR3 size: 15 residues. Study outcomes and limitations: Spike-wide coverage was observed for vaccine-associated CD4 TCRs, with dominant responses at 160-218 and 743-854.

This chain joins TRBV4-3 and TRBJ1-6; 7 positions match TRBD1. The TCR was taken from an adult in good health. The specimen was peripheral blood, collected on day 0 of AZD1222 vaccination. The CDR3: CASSQGTGENSPLHF. As DNA, the CDR3 is TGCGCCAGCAGCCAAGGAACAGGGGAGAACTCACCCCTCCACTTT.